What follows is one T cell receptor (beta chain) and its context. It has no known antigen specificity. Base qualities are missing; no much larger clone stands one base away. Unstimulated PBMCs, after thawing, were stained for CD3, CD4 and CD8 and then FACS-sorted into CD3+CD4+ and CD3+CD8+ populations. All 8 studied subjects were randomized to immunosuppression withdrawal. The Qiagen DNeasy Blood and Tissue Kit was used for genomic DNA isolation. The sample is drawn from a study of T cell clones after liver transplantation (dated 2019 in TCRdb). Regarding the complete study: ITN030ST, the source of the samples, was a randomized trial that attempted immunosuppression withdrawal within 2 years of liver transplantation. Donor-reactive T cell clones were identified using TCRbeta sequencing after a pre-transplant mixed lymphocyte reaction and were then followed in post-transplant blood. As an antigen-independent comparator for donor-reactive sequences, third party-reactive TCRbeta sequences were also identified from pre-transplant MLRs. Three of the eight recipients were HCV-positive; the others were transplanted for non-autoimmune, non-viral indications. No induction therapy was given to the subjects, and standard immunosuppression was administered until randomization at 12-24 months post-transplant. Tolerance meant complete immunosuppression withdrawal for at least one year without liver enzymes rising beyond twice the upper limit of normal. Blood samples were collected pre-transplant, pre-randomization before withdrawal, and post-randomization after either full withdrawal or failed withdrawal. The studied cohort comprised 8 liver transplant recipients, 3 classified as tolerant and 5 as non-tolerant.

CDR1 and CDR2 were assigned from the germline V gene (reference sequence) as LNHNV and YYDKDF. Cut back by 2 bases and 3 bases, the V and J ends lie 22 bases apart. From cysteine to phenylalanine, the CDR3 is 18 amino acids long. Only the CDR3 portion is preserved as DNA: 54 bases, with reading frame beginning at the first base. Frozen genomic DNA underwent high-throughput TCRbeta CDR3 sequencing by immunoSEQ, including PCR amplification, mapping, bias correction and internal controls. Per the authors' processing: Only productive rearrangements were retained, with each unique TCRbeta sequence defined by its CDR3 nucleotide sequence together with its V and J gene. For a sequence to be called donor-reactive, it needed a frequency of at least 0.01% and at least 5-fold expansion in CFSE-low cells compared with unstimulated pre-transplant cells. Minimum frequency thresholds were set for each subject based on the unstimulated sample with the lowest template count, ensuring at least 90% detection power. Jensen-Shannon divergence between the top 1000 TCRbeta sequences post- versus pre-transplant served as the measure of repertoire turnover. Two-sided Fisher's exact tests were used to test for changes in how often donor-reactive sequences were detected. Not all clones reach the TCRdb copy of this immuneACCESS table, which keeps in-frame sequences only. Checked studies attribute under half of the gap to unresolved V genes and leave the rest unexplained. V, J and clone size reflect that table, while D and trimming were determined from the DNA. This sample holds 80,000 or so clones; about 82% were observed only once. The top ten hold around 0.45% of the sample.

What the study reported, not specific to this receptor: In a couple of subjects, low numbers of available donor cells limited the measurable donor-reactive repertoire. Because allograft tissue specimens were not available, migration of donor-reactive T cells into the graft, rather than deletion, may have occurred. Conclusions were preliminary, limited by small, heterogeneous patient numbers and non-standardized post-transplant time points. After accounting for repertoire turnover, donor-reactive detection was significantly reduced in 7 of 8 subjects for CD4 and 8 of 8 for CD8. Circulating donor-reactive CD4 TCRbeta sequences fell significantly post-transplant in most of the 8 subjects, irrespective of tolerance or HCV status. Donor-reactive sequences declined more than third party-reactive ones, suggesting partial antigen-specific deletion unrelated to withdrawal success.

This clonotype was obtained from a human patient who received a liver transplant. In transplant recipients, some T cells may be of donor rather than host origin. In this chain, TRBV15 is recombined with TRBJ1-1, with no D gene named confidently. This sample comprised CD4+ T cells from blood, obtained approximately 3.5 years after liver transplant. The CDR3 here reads CATSRRRVGKGGDTEAFF. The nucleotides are TGTGCCACCAGCAGAAGAAGGGTCGGAAAGGGTGGGGACACTGAAGCTTTCTTT.